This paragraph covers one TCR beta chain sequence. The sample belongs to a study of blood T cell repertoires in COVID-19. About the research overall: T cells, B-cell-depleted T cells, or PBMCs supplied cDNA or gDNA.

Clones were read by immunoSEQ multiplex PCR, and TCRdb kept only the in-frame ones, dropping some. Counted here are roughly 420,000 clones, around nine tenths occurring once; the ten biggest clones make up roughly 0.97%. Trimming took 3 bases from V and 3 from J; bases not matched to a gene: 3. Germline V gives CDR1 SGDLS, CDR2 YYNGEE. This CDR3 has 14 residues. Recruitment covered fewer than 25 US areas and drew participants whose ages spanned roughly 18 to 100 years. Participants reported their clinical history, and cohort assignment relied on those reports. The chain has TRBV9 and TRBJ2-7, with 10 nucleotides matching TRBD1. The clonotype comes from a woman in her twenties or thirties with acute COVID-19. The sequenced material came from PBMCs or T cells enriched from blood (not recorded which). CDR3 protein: CASSAWTGGYEQYF. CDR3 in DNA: TGTGCCAGCAGCGCATGGACAGGGGGCTACGAGCAGTACTTC. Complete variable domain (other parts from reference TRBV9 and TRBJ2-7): DSGVTQTPKHLITATGQRVTLRCSPRSGDLSVYWYQQSLDQGLQFLIQYYNGEERAKGNILERFSAQQFPDLHSELNLSSLELGDSALYFCASSAWTGGYEQYFGPGTRLTVT.